This record looks at one TCR beta chain sequence and its context. This clonotype turned up a few times. Which antigen it targets is not known. No quality values exist for individual bases; no much larger clone is one base distant. The data were obtained in a study of blood T cells in healthy people across ages (dated by TCRdb to 2015 to 2017). At the level of the whole study: Template switching captured roughly one uniquely barcoded TCR beta cDNA molecule per two T cells in model experiments. Four age groups were formed from the donors: young (average 16 years), middle-aged (approximately 41), aged (roughly 59) and long-lived (roughly 88). Age-related changes in TCR beta repertoire diversity were measured in the study by deep sequencing normalized with unique cDNA molecular identifiers. For two donors (one aged 18 to 29 and one aged 80 or older), the study analyzed two additional independent replicas of 1 million unique cDNA reads from the same blood draw.

Donors were approximately 42 systemically healthy Caucasian individuals from Russia aged 6 to 90 years. Each donor gave 8 to 10 milliliters of peripheral blood, drawn into EDTA-treated Vacutainer tubes. Ficoll-Paque density-gradient centrifugation was used to isolate PBMCs, with at least 6.5 million per sample. Total RNA, at least 6 micrograms per sample, was extracted from PBMCs with Trizol reagent. For every donor, flow cytometry on a PBMC aliquot measured the percentage of naive CD45RAhigh/CD27high T cells. Study-wide findings and limitations: Because profiling used bulk unsorted PBMCs, naive and antigen-experienced compartments could not be compared conclusively. The long-lived group showed more naive CD4+ T cells, fewer expanded clones and increased TCR diversity than the aged group, suggesting age selection. As age increased, observed TCR beta diversity per million T cells dropped in a roughly linear way, and a significant reduction was already evident by age roughly 40. Donor CMV infection status was unknown, potentially confounding age-related changes in expanded clonotypes. Estimates of total diversity based on one million sequenced T cells were considered lower bounds and underestimates. A strong correlation was found between observed TCR beta diversity and the percentage of naive T cells measured by flow cytometry.

As encoded in the germline V gene, CDR1 is SGHVS while CDR2 is FNYEAQ. Including cysteine and phenylalanine, the CDR3 has 14 amino acids. Only the CDR3 part of the read is kept: 42 bases, read in frame from the first base. V lost 5 bases and J lost 3 bases, and the count of bases not matched to a germline gene is 4. The library was produced with 5' RACE. The instrument was an Illumina HiSeq 2500. A second PCR of roughly 6 to 11 cycles was run with a J-beta primer mix and a sample-barcoded 5' primer. A template-switch 5' adaptor carrying 12 random nucleotides introduced a unique molecular identifier onto each TCR beta cDNA molecule. Each sample yielded at least 2.5 million CDR3-containing paired-end reads. All of the RNA was converted into first-strand cDNA using the Mint cDNA synthesis kit, with a TRBC-specific oligonucleotide serving as the primer. Following uracil-DNA glycosylase treatment, all cDNA underwent a first 18-cycle PCR with the universal primers M1SS and BC2_uni_R. Under the source paper's analysis protocol: For normalization, 1 million high-quality reads, each with a distinct molecular identifier, were randomly selected from each sample. Reads with shared molecular identifiers were discarded instead of being binned into consensus sequences. MiTCR, set to a Q25 quality threshold and the strictest error-elimination algorithm, was used for CDR3 identification, clonotype clustering and error correction. A nonparametric unseen species model using Euler transformation provided a lower-bound estimate of total TCR beta diversity. The public reads were reprocessed in TCRdb via fastp at Q25 and MiXCR, keeping in-frame beta chains. Identical CDR3 protein sequences are pooled into one entry, listed with their most common genes and DNA. TCRdb's processing, not the authors' own work, is the source of the V and J calls. The sample table lists just under 550,000 distinct CDR3 sequences, approximately 25% of them with a count of one. The top ten clonotypes cover 8.5% to 9.5% of the sample.

The data were also submitted as part of a second study, on T cells of mothers and their children. The second study reports: Nine systemically healthy Caucasian individuals served as donors, namely three mothers together with their six children. cDNA synthesis consumed the entire amount of extracted RNA, loaded at about 1.5 ug RNA in each 15 ul reaction. In the second PCR, sample barcodes and 2-4 random nucleotides were introduced via the M1S primer. Over 8.5 million TCR beta CDR3 reads came from each mother, compared with some 3 million reads from each child. Thymic selection shapes the output of TCR recombination in a similar way in related and unrelated pairs, and inherited differences have a minor effect. Normalized repertoire overlap in related mother-child pairs was always slightly higher than in unrelated mother-child pairs, but the difference was never significant. No persistent microchimeric T cell clones were detected, at a sensitivity of approximately 100 clones per million clonotypes. The study used deep NGS to compare TCR beta repertoires of mothers and children, seeking features distinguishing related mother-child pairs from unrelated individuals. The mean age was roughly 40 +/- 4 years for the mothers and around 10 +/- 4 years for the children. After adapters were ligated using NEBNext reagents, the libraries underwent 100+100 nt paired-end sequencing on an Illumina HiSeq 2000. To prevent cross-contamination, the mother and child libraries were prepared one month apart and sequenced in separate runs. For each donor, somewhere between roughly 500,000 and 2,300,000 distinct TCR beta clonotypes were identified. Naive TCR beta clonotypes were estimated from low-frequency clonotypes matched to each donor's FACS-determined naive share, without sorting.

The chain is made from TRBV7-6 and TRBJ2-4; 7 central bases correspond to TRBD1. The receptor's source is a boy younger than 18 in good health. The sequenced material came from blood. The CDR3 in this case is CASSGTGDKNIQYF. The bases read TGTGCCAGCAGCGGTACAGGGGACAAAAACATTCAGTACTTC.